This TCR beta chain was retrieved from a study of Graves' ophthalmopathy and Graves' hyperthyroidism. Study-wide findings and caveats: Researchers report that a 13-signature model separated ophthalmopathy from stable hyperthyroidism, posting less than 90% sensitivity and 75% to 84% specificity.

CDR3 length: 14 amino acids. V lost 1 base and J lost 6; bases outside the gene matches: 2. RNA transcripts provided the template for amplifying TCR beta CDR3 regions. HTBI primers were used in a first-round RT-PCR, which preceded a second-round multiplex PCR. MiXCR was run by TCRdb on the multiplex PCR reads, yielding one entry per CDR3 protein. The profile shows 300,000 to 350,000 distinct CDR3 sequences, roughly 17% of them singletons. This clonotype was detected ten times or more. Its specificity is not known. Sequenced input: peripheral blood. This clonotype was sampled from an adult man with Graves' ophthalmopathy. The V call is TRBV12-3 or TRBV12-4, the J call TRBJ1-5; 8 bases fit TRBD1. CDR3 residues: CASSLGTGFQPQHF. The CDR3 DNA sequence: TGTGCCAGCAGTTTAGGGACAGGGTTTCAGCCCCAGCATTTT.